The 27 T cell receptor beta chains listed next were all sequenced from one sample in a study of regulatory T cells in long-lasting Graves disease. As to time point: newly diagnosed GD, antithyroid drugs for less than 3 months. PBMC-extracted RNA yielded the TCR library. Building the TCR beta libraries relied on iRepertoire HTBI primers, and CDR3 regions underwent Arm-PCR. TCRdb itself ran the multiplex PCR reads through MiXCR, one entry per CDR3 protein. This table holds 350,000 to 500,000 distinct CDR3 sequences, 16% found once. These same data were also listed under a study on T cells in Graves' hyperthyroidism and ophthalmopathy.

The source material was peripheral blood mononuclear cells (PBMCs), sampled at new diagnosis, from a patient treated with antithyroid drugs. These receptors all stem from a woman in her late teens or twenties with Graves disease.

The rearrangement joins TRBV19 to TRBJ2-2, with D possibly being TRBD2 (7 bases). The CDR3 covers 18 residues. V lost 7 bases and J lost 4, with 25 bases in between. CDR1 LNHDA and CDR2 SQIVND come from the germline V gene (reference sequence). The CDR3 here is CASIGLRGRAEGTGELFF. The CDR3 DNA sequence: TGTGCCAGTATTGGGCTTAGGGGGAGGGCCGAGGGCACCGGGGAGCTGTTTTTT.

The chain combines TRBV27 with TRBJ2-2; 9 bases line up with TRBD1. The CDR3 sequence is 16 residues long. Looked up from germline, CDR1 is MNHEY and CDR2 is SMNVEV (reference sequence). Trimming at V came to 4 bases and at J to 3 bases, leaving 6 bases not matched to a gene. The DNA of the CDR3 is TGTGCCAGCAGTTGGGCTGGACAGGGGTACACCGGGGAGCTGTTTTTT. Translated: CASSWAGQGYTGELFF.

This clonotype occurred once. Sequence at one end of the junction differs from germline and may be a read error. The V and J genes are TRBV2 and TRBJ2-1; D remains unclear. Germline CDR1 and CDR2: SNHLY and FYNNEI. CDR3 length: 16 residues. This CDR3 is CASSPGRLVGQETRYF. CDR3 nucleotide sequence: TGTGCCAGCTCCCCCGGCCGCTTGGTGGGCCAAGAGACCCGGTACTTC.

This clonotype has a handful of counts. V gene TRBV5-4 combines with J gene TRBJ1-4; D might be TRBD1 (5 bases). The CDR3 length is 14 residues. The V gene's germline CDR1 is SGHNT and CDR2 YYREEE (reference sequence). Trimming took 4 bases from V and 10 from J, leaving 17 bases between them. DNA for the CDR3: TGTGCCAGCAGCACTACCTTGGAGGGGCTAAAACTGTTTTTT. The encoded protein is CASSTTLEGLKLFF.

In the case of this clonotype: One end of the junction is discordant with germline, which a read error may explain. The chain uses TRBV3-1 and TRBJ1-6; D is unclear. From germline, CDR1 is LGHDT and CDR2 YNNKEL (reference sequence). CDR3 length: 15 amino acids. CDR3 sequence reads: CASSLRRPDYSPLHF. In DNA form, the CDR3 reads TGTGCCAGCAGCCTACGAAGGCCTGATTATTCGCCCCTCCACTTT.

This clonotype appeared many times. The chain uses TRBV7-9 and TRBJ2-1; maybe TRBD2 (6 bases). Trimming took 1 base from V and 6 from J, leaving 13 bases between them. This CDR3 has 15 amino acids. Germline V lookup: CDR1 SEHNR, CDR2 FQNEAQ (reference sequence). The CDR3 is CASSLVTGVSNEQFF. In DNA, the CDR3 is TGTGCCAGCAGCTTAGTTACGGGAGTTTCCAATGAGCAGTTCTTC.

Concerning this clonotype itself: The junction differs from germline at one of its ends, possibly a read error. The V gene is TRBV29-1, the J gene TRBJ2-1; 9 positions agree with TRBD1. Germline-derived CDR1 and CDR2 are SQVTM and ANQGSEA. The CDR3 is 15 amino acids. The CDR3: CSVQQGASSYNEQIF. For the CDR3, the DNA is TGCAGCGTCCAACAGGGGGCCAGCTCCTACAATGAGCAGATCTTC.

This clonotype appeared many times. The chain carries TRBV3-1 and TRBJ2-1, with TRBD1 matching 10 bases. The CDR3 is 16 residues long. Germline loops: CDR1 LGHDT, CDR2 YNNKEL (reference sequence). Germline trimming cut 5 bases from V and 2 bases from J; bases unmatched to any gene: 6. In nucleotides, the CDR3 is TGTGCCAGCAGCAAGGGACAGGGGTTGACCTACAATGAGCAGTTCTTC. Its protein product is CASSKGQGLTYNEQFF.

This clonotype was seen ten or more times. The J gene is TRBJ2-3, the V gene TRBV6-2 or TRBV6-3; 9 nucleotides line up with TRBD2. The germline gives CDR1 MNHEY, CDR2 SVGEGT. CDR3 length: 15 amino acids. J lost 4 bases, V lost 8 bases, and 10 bases had no gene match. In DNA form, the CDR3 reads TGTGCCAGCGGAATAGCGGGAGAGGAGGCAGATACGCAGTATTTT. Translating gives CASGIAGEEADTQYF.

CDR3 residues: CASSYYRGDNQPQHF. In DNA form, the CDR3 reads TGTGCCAGCAGTTACTATAGAGGAGACAATCAGCCCCAGCATTTT. The chain is built from TRBV6-5 and TRBJ1-5, with D unclear. CDR3 length: 15 residues. V was trimmed by 1 base and J by 3 bases, leaving 10 bases between them. The germline gives CDR1 MNHEY, CDR2 SVGAGI.

The CDR3 region is CASSLIGWAGVGTDTQYF. CDR3 coding DNA: TGTGCCAGCAGTTTAATAGGTTGGGCAGGAGTCGGAACAGATACGCAGTATTTT. V is TRBV27 and J is TRBJ2-3; D unclear. Germline assignment: CDR1 MNHEY and CDR2 SMNVEV (reference sequence). CDR3 length: 18 amino acids. With 2 bases removed from V and 3 bases from J, the gap between germline ends came to 21 bases.

There are many counts of this clonotype. The chain is built from TRBV27 and TRBJ2-3, with D perhaps TRBD1 or TRBD2 (5 bases each). The CDR3 covers 14 residues. The ends were cut back, 5 bases at V and 6 bases at J, with 15 bases in the middle. Germline-derived CDR1 and CDR2 are MNHEY and SMNVEV (reference sequence). The CDR3 DNA follows: TGTGCCAGCAGTGACGGGACGGCCATCGATACGCAGTATTTT. Protein: CASSDGTAIDTQYF.

In its sample, this clonotype was seen a few times. The V gene is TRBV2, the J gene TRBJ1-6; 7 bases are shared with TRBD1. The germline V gene encodes CDR1 SNHLY and CDR2 FYNNEI. The ends lost 6 bases at V and 5 bases at J; junction bases unmatched: 4. There are 14 residues in the CDR3. CDR3 in amino acids: CASRDDRDNSPLHF. The CDR3 region has the DNA TGTGCCAGCAGGGACGACAGGGATAATTCACCCCTCCACTTT.

This clonotype has ten or more counts. The chain has TRBV2 and TRBJ2-1; D may be TRBD1 (6 bases). The CDR3 is 16 residues long. Germline V gene sequence: CDR1 SNHLY, CDR2 FYNNEI. Trimming removed 5 bases at V and 0 bases at J, with 14 bases between. As DNA, the CDR3 is TGTGCCAGCAGTAGGGGTCAGGGGCCCTCCTACAATGAGCAGTTCTTC. Translating gives CASSRGQGPSYNEQFF.

This clonotype was observed many times. V and J are TRBV6-2 or TRBV6-3 and TRBJ2-7; TRBD1 agrees at 11 bases. CDR3 length: 15 amino acids. The V segment lost 5 bases and the J segment 2 bases; nucleotides outside the gene matches: 5. Germline V lookup: CDR1 MNHEY, CDR2 SVGEGT. The CDR3 DNA is TGTGCCAGCAGTGACCCGGGACAGGGGGCCTACGAGCAGTACTTC. Its protein is CASSDPGQGAYEQYF.

The gene calls are TRBV20-1 and TRBJ2-7; 9 bases are shared with TRBD2. Germline V gene data show CDR1 as DFQATT and CDR2 as SNEGSKA (reference sequence). V lost 1 base to trimming and J lost 3 bases; unmatched junction nucleotides: 1. The CDR3 spans 13 residues. The CDR3 loop reads CSARVLAGYEQYF. The CDR3 DNA is TGCAGTGCTAGAGTACTAGCGGGCTACGAGCAGTACTTC.

This chain links TRBV29-1 with TRBJ1-5; D is uncertain. CDR1 and CDR2 (germline): SQVTM, ANQGSEA. The V and J ends lost 4 bases and 4 bases respectively, with 11 bases between them. CDR3 size: 13 residues. The CDR3 region is CSVGWGLNQPQHF. DNA for the CDR3: TGCAGCGTTGGGTGGGGATTAAATCAGCCCCAGCATTTT.

V gene TRBV6-5 combines with J gene TRBJ2-3; D might be TRBD2 (5 bases). There are 14 residues in the CDR3. The germline CDR1 and CDR2 sequences are MNHEY and SVGAGI. Trimming took off 0 bases at V and 7 bases at J, with 11 bases between the two ends. DNA of the CDR3: TGTGCCAGCAGTTACTCCGGCCGGGAAAATACGCAGTATTTT. The encoded protein is CASSYSGRENTQYF.

There are many counts of this clonotype. The chain has TRBV12-3 or TRBV12-4 and TRBJ2-3; 9 bases align to TRBD1. J gave up 4 bases and V 7 bases, and 6 bases lay outside the gene matches. The CDR3 is made up of 14 amino acids. As DNA, the CDR3 is TGTGCCAGCACCCCGGGACAGGGATCAGATACGCAGTATTTT. Amino acid sequence: CASTPGQGSDTQYF.

This chain uses TRBV28 with TRBJ2-2, with 14 bases fitting TRBD2. This CDR3 spans 16 amino acids. The V gene's germline CDR1 is MDHEN and CDR2 SYDVKM. V lost 6 bases to trimming and J lost 6 bases; unmatched junction nucleotides: 6. CDR3 DNA sequence: TGTGCCAGCAGGTCGAGACTAGCGGGAGGGCCCGGGGAGCTGTTTTTT. Amino acids: CASRSRLAGGPGELFF.

The sample holds a few counts of this clonotype. The chain couples TRBV28 to TRBJ2-7; tentative D call: TRBD1 (6 bases). Germline CDR1 reads MDHEN; CDR2 reads SYDVKM. V dropped 6 bases and J dropped 3 bases, with 15 bases sitting between them. CDR3 size: 14 residues. This CDR3 reads CASRSGTTGYEQYF. The CDR3 nucleotides are TGTGCCAGCAGGTCCGGGACAACCGGCTACGAGCAGTACTTC. The full variable domain, rest sourced from reference TRBV28 and TRBJ2-7, is DVKVTQSSRYLVKRTGEKVFLECVQDMDHENMFWYRQDPGLGLRLIYFSYDVKMKEKGDIPEGYSVSREKKERFSLILESASTNQTSMYLCASRSGTTGYEQYFGPGTRLTVT.

This clonotype was detected many times. The chain is built from TRBV10-3 and TRBJ2-5; tentative D call: TRBD2 (6 bases). Trimming pared 8 bases from V and 3 bases from J, leaving 16 bases between. Per the germline V gene, CDR1 is ENHRY and CDR2 is SYGVKD. CDR3 length: 14 residues. The CDR3 nucleotides are TGTGCCATCTCGCGCGGCGGGACGGAAGAGACCCAGTACTTC. Its translation is CAISRGGTEETQYF.

This clonotype was seen a few times. The V call is TRBV15, the J call TRBJ2-1; either TRBD1 or TRBD2 may fit D (5 bases each). V lost 0 bases and J lost 7, with 22 bases in between. The V gene's germline CDR1 is LNHNV and CDR2 YYDKDF (reference sequence). CDR3 size: 18 residues. The CDR3 region has the DNA TGTGCCACCAGCAGAGATGGTCCCGGGTGGGAGAAGGGGAATGAGCAGTTCTTC. Encoded protein: CATSRDGPGWEKGNEQFF.

The CDR3 reads CASSNPGTPKASPLHF. The CDR3 DNA reads TGTGCCAGCAGCAATCCGGGGACTCCCAAGGCTTCACCCCTCCACTTT. This sequence joins TRBV7-3 and TRBJ1-6; a possible D gene is TRBD1 (5 bases). The CDR3 is 16 amino acids. The germline gives CDR1 SGHTA, CDR2 FQGTGA. V was pared by 5 bases and J by 9 bases, with 20 bases between. The complete variable domain, with remaining parts taken from reference TRBV7-3 and TRBJ1-6, reads GAGVSQTPSNKVTEKGKYVELRCDPISGHTALYWYRQSLGQGPEFLIYFQGTGAADDSGLPNDRFFAVRPEGSVSTLKIQRTERGDSAVYLCASSNPGTPKASPLHFGNGTRLTVT.

V usage is TRBV30 and J usage is TRBJ2-7; 7 bases match TRBD1. The CDR3 covers 12 residues. Germline CDR1 and CDR2: GTSNPN and SVGIG (reference sequence). J lost 3 bases, V lost 4 bases, and 3 bases had no gene match. The CDR3 reads CAWNRDSYEQYF. The DNA for the CDR3 is TGTGCCTGGAACCGGGACAGCTACGAGCAGTACTTC.

The V and J genes are TRBV5-4 and TRBJ1-2; D perhaps matches TRBD1 (6 bases). V lost 5 bases and J lost 6, with 20 bases in between. CDR3 length equals 15 residues. The germline V gene has CDR1 SGHNT and CDR2 YYREEE (reference sequence). For the CDR3, the DNA is TGTGCCAGCAGAGCCTTCCTCGGGGGCGCGGATGGCTACACCTTC. Its translation is CASRAFLGGADGYTF.

The CDR3 bases are TGCGCCAGCAGCACCCGGCCGGGACAACTTCAATACATTCAGTACTTC. Protein product: CASSTRPGQLQYIQYF. The chain employs TRBV5-1 and TRBJ2-4; the D gene is possibly TRBD1 (6 bases). Per the germline V gene, CDR1 is SGHRS and CDR2 is YFSETQ. CDR3 length: 16 residues. V was trimmed by 4 bases and J by 8 bases, leaving 22 bases between them.